These T cell receptor beta chains were read from a single sample in a study of cytomegalovirus exposure and HLA in healthy donors. TCRdb's table, derived via immunoSEQ multiplex PCR, lists solely in-frame clones and lacks some. The data show about 140,000 clones, over 50% seen once. Source material: PBMCs. These receptor sequences come from a human donor in good health. Each CDR3 is given without its conserved first and last residue.

j_gene: TRBJ2-1; v_gene: TRBV11-3; CDR3aa: ASSLGVLAGHNEQF
j_gene: TRBJ2-7; v_gene: TRBV19; CDR3aa: ASSIQGRGGEQY
j_gene: TRBJ2-1; v_gene: TRBV5-1; CDR3aa: ASSFGPGLADYNEQF
j_gene: TRBJ2-1; v_gene: TRBV11-3; CDR3aa: ASSLDGRRDNEQF
j_gene: TRBJ2-1; v_gene: TRBV9; CDR3aa: ASSVGLADNNEQF
j_gene: TRBJ2-7; v_gene: TRBV15; CDR3aa: ATSPRGTGQY
j_gene: TRBJ2-1; v_gene: TRBV5-1; CDR3aa: ASSLAQLAGYNEQF
j_gene: TRBJ2-3; v_gene: TRBV18; CDR3aa: ASGTGGGTQY
j_gene: TRBJ2-5; v_gene: TRBV7-9; CDR3aa: ASSSLSGRETQY
j_gene: TRBJ1-4; v_gene: TRBV7-3; CDR3aa: ASSPKPGGELF
j_gene: TRBJ2-1; v_gene: TRBV9; CDR3aa: ASSPRTSVNNEQF
j_gene: TRBJ2-5; v_gene: TRBV10-1; CDR3aa: ASSEGEGLAGGEETQY
j_gene: TRBJ2-1; v_gene: TRBV4-1; CDR3aa: ASSPPGGGASYNEQF
j_gene: TRBJ1-4; v_gene: TRBV4-1; CDR3aa: ASSQVMTDNEKLF
j_gene: TRBJ2-3; v_gene: TRBV4-3; CDR3aa: ASSQESWGGSGDTQY
j_gene: TRBJ2-7; v_gene: TRBV28; CDR3aa: ASRGSSGRAYEQY
j_gene: TRBJ2-1; v_gene: TRBV11-3; CDR3aa: ASSLDLAGGYEQF
j_gene: TRBJ2-5; v_gene: TRBV7-9; CDR3aa: ASSLGRGGETQY
j_gene: TRBJ2-5; v_gene: TRBV13; CDR3aa: ASSYSGRAYETQY
j_gene: TRBJ1-6; v_gene: TRBV9; CDR3aa: ASSVEGGGSPLH
j_gene: TRBJ1-5; v_gene: TRBV19; CDR3aa: ASSIFGGERQPQH
j_gene: TRBJ2-1; v_gene: TRBV9; CDR3aa: ASSVGGSGVGNEQF
j_gene: TRBJ1-2; v_gene: TRBV19; CDR3aa: ASSIRGQAGYT
j_gene: TRBJ1-2; v_gene: TRBV28; CDR3aa: ASSLYGGGNGYT
j_gene: TRBJ2-1; v_gene: TRBV28; CDR3aa: ASSLAGTGTNEQF